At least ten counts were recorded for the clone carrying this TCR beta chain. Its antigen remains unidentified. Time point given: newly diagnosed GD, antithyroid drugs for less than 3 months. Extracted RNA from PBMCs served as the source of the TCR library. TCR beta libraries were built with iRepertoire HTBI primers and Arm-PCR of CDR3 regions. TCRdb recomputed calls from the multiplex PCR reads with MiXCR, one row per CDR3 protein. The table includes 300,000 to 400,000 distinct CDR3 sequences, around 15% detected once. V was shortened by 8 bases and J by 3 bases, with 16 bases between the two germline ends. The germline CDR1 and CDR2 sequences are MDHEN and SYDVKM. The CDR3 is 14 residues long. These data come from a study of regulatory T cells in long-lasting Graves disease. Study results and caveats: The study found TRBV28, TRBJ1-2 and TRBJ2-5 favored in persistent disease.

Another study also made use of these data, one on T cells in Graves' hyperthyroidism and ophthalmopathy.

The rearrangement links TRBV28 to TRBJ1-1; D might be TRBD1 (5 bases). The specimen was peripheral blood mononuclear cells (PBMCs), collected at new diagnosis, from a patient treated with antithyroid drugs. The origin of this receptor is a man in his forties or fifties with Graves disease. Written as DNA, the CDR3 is TGTGCCAGCGTCATCGGGGCTTCCGACACTGAAGCTTTCTTT. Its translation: CASVIGASDTEAFF.